Presented here are 8 T cell receptor beta chains from one specimen sequenced in a study of neurological immune-mediated disorders. TCRdb re-called the 5' RACE reads through MiXCR, storing one row per CDR3 protein. The sample shows over 35,000 distinct CDR3 sequences, 3.5% to 5.5% of them seen only once. Input material: PBMCs. These receptors were taken from a woman in her sixties or seventies with multiple sclerosis.

The chain couples TRBV14 to TRBJ2-2, with no clear D. There are 13 residues in the CDR3. Germline V gives CDR1 SGHDN, CDR2 FVKESK. Trimming took off 0 bases at V and 5 bases at J, with 4 bases between the two ends. The CDR3 nucleotides read TGTGCCAGCAGCCAAGATCTGACCGGGGAGCTGTTTTTT. Residues: CASSQDLTGELFF.

This clonotype appeared many times. This chain links TRBV10-1 with TRBJ2-7; either TRBD1 or TRBD2 may fit D (5 bases each). CDR1 WNHNN and CDR2 SYGVQD come from the germline V gene (reference sequence). V dropped 0 bases and J dropped 5 bases, with 11 bases sitting between them. This CDR3 region has 14 residues. This CDR3 is CASSESGVGDEQYF. CDR3 coding DNA: TGCGCCAGCAGTGAGTCGGGGGTTGGGGACGAGCAGTACTTC.

The rearrangement uses TRBV20-1 and TRBJ2-3, with D perhaps matching TRBD2 (5 bases). V was pared by 3 bases and J by 3 bases, with 10 bases between. This CDR3 has 13 residues. The germline V gene encodes CDR1 DFQATT and CDR2 SNEGSKA (reference sequence). The chain's CDR3 is CSAREEATDTQYF. DNA for the CDR3: TGCAGTGCTAGGGAGGAGGCTACAGATACGCAGTATTTT.

This clonotype occurred many times. The chain is built from TRBV10-3 and TRBJ1-1; 7 bases map to TRBD1. After removal of 2 bases from V and 4 bases from J, the junction contained 7 bases not matched to a gene. This CDR3 region has 15 residues. CDR1 and CDR2 (germline): ENHRY, SYGVKD. CDR3 sequence: CAISEAQGESTEAFF. CDR3 in DNA: TGTGCCATCAGTGAGGCTCAGGGGGAGAGCACTGAAGCTTTCTTT.

In this sample, this clonotype turned up many times. The chain joins TRBV7-2 to TRBJ1-2; 8 positions match TRBD1. The ends lost 7 bases at V and 5 bases at J; junction bases unmatched: 6. The length of the CDR3 is 13 residues. Germline V gene sequence: CDR1 SGHTA, CDR2 FQGNSA. CDR3 bases: TGTGCCAGCAAACAGGGGGACGATTATGGCTACACCTTC. This sequence encodes CASKQGDDYGYTF.

This clonotype is medium-sized (0.01 to 0.1%) by share. The V and J genes are TRBV5-1 and TRBJ2-1; TRBD1 matches 8 bases. Germline loops: CDR1 SGHRS, CDR2 YFSETQ. The trim removed 0 bases at V and 7 bases at J, leaving 6 bases unmatched. This CDR3 has 15 residues. CDR3 coding DNA: TGCGCCAGCAGCTTGGCCGCCACAGGGGGGAATGAGCAGTTCTTC. Protein: CASSLAATGGNEQFF.

Many counts were recorded for this clonotype. The rearrangement joins TRBV9 to TRBJ2-1; 10 nucleotides match TRBD2. V dropped 2 bases and J dropped 5; count of bases not matched to a gene: 4. Germline CDR1 reads SGDLS; CDR2 reads YYNGEE. This CDR3 spans 15 amino acids. CDR3 sequence (DNA): TGTGCCAGCAGCGTGGCACTAGCGGGAAACAATGAGCAGTTCTTC. It codes for CASSVALAGNNEQFF.

As for this clonotype: Mismatch with germline at one junction end may stem from a read error. J is TRBJ1-2 and V is TRBV18, with TRBD1 as a possible D gene (5 bases). Germline V CDR1 and CDR2: KGHSH, LQKENI. This CDR3 comprises 18 residues. CDR3 sequence: CASSPPQGGGSVVYGYNF. The CDR3, as DNA: TGTGCCAGCTCACCACCTCAGGGTGGGGGGTCTGTCGTGTATGGCTACAACTTC. Supplemented by reference TRBV18 and TRBJ1-2, the full variable domain reads NAGVMQNPRHLVRRRGQEARLRCSPMKGHSHVYWYRQLPEEGLKFMVYLQKENIIDESGMPKERFSAEFPKEGPSILRIQQVVRGDSAAYFCASSPPQGGGSVVYGYNFGSGTRLTVV.